The 13 T cell receptor beta chains below come from one sample, sequenced in a study of OX40 agonist ivuxolimab in advanced cancers. Some clones are missing from TCRdb's copy, which holds only in-frame ones; the method was immunoSEQ multiplex PCR. The profile shows about 46,000 clones, about 87% of them singletons. The specimen comprised CD4+ or CD8+ T cells sorted from blood, sampled in a trial of the OX40 agonist ivuxolimab. Receptors originate from an adult with an advanced solid tumor such as melanoma, head and neck, liver or kidney cancer.

J is TRBJ2-2 and V is TRBV5-4; D may be TRBD1 or TRBD2 (7 bases each). V was pared by 5 bases and J by 4 bases, with 15 bases between. Germline V CDR1 and CDR2: SGHNT, YYREEE (reference sequence). This CDR3 is 15 amino acids long. This CDR3 is CASRFDREGTGELFF. Here the CDR3 DNA reads TGTGCCAGCAGATTTGACAGGGAGGGCACCGGGGAGCTGTTTTTT. Full variable domain (remainder filled in from reference TRBV5-4 and TRBJ2-2): ETGVTQSPTHLIKTRGQQVTLRCSSQSGHNTVSWYQQALGQGPQFIFQYYREEENGRGNFPPRFSGLQFPNYSSELNVNALELDDSALYLCASRFDREGTGELFFGEGSRLTVL.

The rearrangement links TRBV27 to TRBJ2-7; 12 nucleotides agree with TRBD2. The V and J ends lost 7 bases and 5 bases, in that order; junction bases with no gene match: 12. Germline V gene data show CDR1 as MNHEY and CDR2 as SMNVEV (reference sequence). CDR3 length: 16 amino acids. CDR3 residues: CASIPFLAGGPHEQYF. The CDR3, as DNA: TGTGCCAGCATCCCCTTTCTAGCGGGAGGGCCCCACGAGCAGTACTTC.

This clone was observed a handful of times. The chain couples TRBV27 to TRBJ2-7; TRBD1 aligns across 7 bases. Germline assignment: CDR1 MNHEY and CDR2 SMNVEV (reference sequence). V gave up 4 bases and J gave up 4 bases; unmatched junction bases: 7. This CDR3 has 14 residues. This chain's CDR3 is CASSSEGTEYEQYF. The CDR3 coding sequence is TGTGCCAGCAGTTCCGAAGGGACAGAATACGAGCAGTACTTC.

The chain carries TRBV7-6 and TRBJ1-2, with 8 bases fitting TRBD1. The germline gives CDR1 SGHVS, CDR2 FNYEAQ. The CDR3 is made up of 14 amino acids. Trimming cost V 5 bases and J 2 bases; bases outside gene matches: 4. This chain's CDR3 is CASSLNRGNYGYTF. As DNA, the CDR3 is TGTGCCAGCAGCCTCAACAGGGGGAACTATGGCTACACCTTC.

V and J are TRBV9 and TRBJ1-2; 10 nucleotides match TRBD1. V trimming: 3 bases; J trimming: 5 bases; junction bases outside the gene matches: 13. This CDR3 region has 17 residues. CDR1 and CDR2 from the germline V gene are SGDLS and YYNGEE. The CDR3 reads CASSDRSAGQGTYGYTF. The CDR3 DNA follows: TGTGCCAGCAGCGACCGGTCTGCGGGACAGGGGACGTATGGCTACACCTTC.

The chain employs TRBV28 and TRBJ2-7; D perhaps matches TRBD2 (6 bases). The V end was cut by 4 bases, the J end by 5 bases, with 21 bases between. The CDR3 loop spans 16 amino acids. Germline V CDR1 and CDR2: MDHEN, SYDVKM. The CDR3 DNA reads as TGTGCCAGCAGTTGGGGAGGAGAATGGCGGGAAGACGAGCAGTACTTC. Translation: CASSWGGEWREDEQYF.

This clone came up a few times. The chain employs TRBV14 and TRBJ1-6, with D possibly matching TRBD1 (6 bases). There are 18 residues in the CDR3. V was cut by 1 base and J by 0 bases, with 13 bases left in between. Per germline, CDR1 SGHDN and CDR2 FVKESK. The CDR3 nucleotides are TGTGCCAGCAGCCAAGGTCCGGGGGCCAGCTCCTATAATTCACCCCTCCACTTT. It translates to CASSQGPGASSYNSPLHF. The complete variable domain, with remaining parts taken from reference TRBV14 and TRBJ1-6, reads EAGVTQFPSHSVIEKGQTVTLRCDPISGHDNLYWYRRVMGKEIKFLLHFVKESKQDESGMPNNRFLAERTGGTYSTLKVQPAELEDSGVYFCASSQGPGASSYNSPLHFGNGTRLTVT.

This clone was seen just once. The CDR3 ends on some other residue instead of the conserved phenylalanine or tryptophan, so this is likely a read error. J is TRBJ1-2 and V is TRBV4-1; no clear D gene. Trimming took 0 bases from V and 3 from J, leaving 8 bases between them. CDR1 is MGHRA and CDR2 is YSYEKL in the germline V gene. The CDR3 is 14 amino acids. The CDR3 DNA reads TGCGCCAGCAGCCAAGAGAGAGATTACTATGGCTACACCCTC. Its translation is CASSQERDYYGYTL.

J is TRBJ2-7 and V is TRBV2; TRBD2 agrees at 10 bases. V was clipped by 11 bases and J by 2 bases; unmatched bases: 9. Germline values: CDR1 SNHLY, CDR2 FYNNEI. The CDR3 is made up of 14 amino acids. CDR3 sequence (DNA): TGTGCCCTAGCGGGAGACGAACGCCCCTACGAGCAGTACTTC. It codes for CALAGDERPYEQYF.

The rearrangement joins TRBV21-1 to TRBJ2-1. TRBV21-1 is given as a pseudogene. The CDR3 contains 13 residues. The CDR3: CASSKVQQDEQFF. Written as DNA, the CDR3 is TGTGCCAGCAGCAAAGTGCAGCAGGACGAGCAGTTCTTC.

This clone was recorded a few times. The chain carries TRBV27 and TRBJ1-2; the D gene is possibly TRBD1 (5 bases). The V gene's germline CDR1 is MNHEY and CDR2 SMNVEV (reference sequence). This CDR3 has 14 residues. The ends were cut back, 3 bases at V and 4 bases at J, with 12 bases in the middle. CDR3 DNA sequence: TGTGCCAGCAGTTTCTCGGGGGGGGGCTATGGCTACACCTTC. It specifies CASSFSGGGYGYTF.

The rearrangement joins TRBV2 to TRBJ2-1; 10 positions agree with TRBD2. CDR1 and CDR2 (germline): SNHLY, FYNNEI. The V and J ends lost 6 bases and 4 bases, in that order; junction bases with no gene match: 6. The CDR3 totals 15 residues. The CDR3 DNA reads TGTGCCAGCAGACTCACTAGCGGGGTTTACAATGAGCAGTTCTTC. The encoded protein is CASRLTSGVYNEQFF.

The rearrangement joins TRBV27 to TRBJ1-6; D is perhaps TRBD1 (5 bases). CDR3 size: 15 residues. Germline V gene data show CDR1 as MNHEY and CDR2 as SMNVEV (reference sequence). The V end lost 3 bases, the J end lost 11 bases, and 17 bases lay between the germline ends. The CDR3 DNA is TGTGCCAGCAGTTTTGGCAGGGAACGTATTGCACCCCTCCACTTT. This codes for CASSFGRERIAPLHF.